A selection of T cell receptor beta chains follows, all from one sample in a study of T cell repertoires in cytomegalovirus infection. A single record per CDR3 protein comes from TCRdb applying MiXCR to the reads. Here the sample spans more than 250,000 distinct CDR3 sequences, roughly 25% being singletons. Their antigen targets remain unknown. The sample consisted of cultured PBMCs, taken from culture after CMV antigen stimulation. These receptors were collected from a human donor in good health (CMV status not recorded). Some clones in this sample may be carry-over from other donors' samples. Each CDR3 is given with its conserved first and last residue. Fields, in order: clone size, J gene, CDR3 length, V gene, D gene, CDR3 protein, CDR3 DNA. The D gene is left open where the match is weak. Clone size is stated in some rows and not others, as once, few, many or a class when expanded.

size: -; J: TRBJ2-1; length: 15; V: TRBV30; D: TRBD2; CDR3: CAWKPSGRAYNEQFF; DNA: TGTGCCTGGAAACCTAGCGGGAGGGCCTACAATGAGCAGTTCTTC
size: many; J: TRBJ1-1; length: 14; V: TRBV7-9; D: TRBD1; CDR3: CASSLGRGHTEAFF; DNA: TGTGCCAGCAGCTTGGGCAGGGGGCACACTGAAGCTTTCTTT
size: many; J: TRBJ2-2; length: 16; V: TRBV7-2; D: -; CDR3: CASSLPGLANTGELFF; DNA: TGTGCCAGCAGCTTACCGGGACTGGCGAACACCGGGGAGCTGTTTTTT
size: -; J: TRBJ2-1; length: 13; V: TRBV3-1; D: -; CDR3: CASSPPAANEQFF; DNA: TGTGCCAGCAGCCCACCGGCGGCCAATGAGCAGTTCTTC
size: -; J: TRBJ2-1; length: 13; V: TRBV5-1; D: -; CDR3: CASSPSDSGRQFF; DNA: TGCGCCAGCAGCCCTAGCGATAGCGGACGGCAGTTCTTC
size: -; J: TRBJ1-1; length: 17; V: TRBV19; D: -; CDR3: CASSIPQEAGYGPEAFF; DNA: TGTGCCAGTAGTATCCCACAGGAGGCCGGCTATGGCCCTGAAGCTTTCTTT
size: -; J: TRBJ1-2; length: 15; V: TRBV20-1; D: -; CDR3: CSAREPRGSNYGYTF; DNA: TGCAGTGCTAGAGAACCGCGGGGATCTAACTATGGCTACACCTTC
size: few; J: TRBJ2-7; length: 16; V: TRBV7-2; D: -; CDR3: CASSFQTGTTSHEQYF; DNA: TGTGCCAGCAGCTTTCAGACCGGGACCACCTCCCACGAGCAGTACTTC
size: -; J: TRBJ1-4; length: 15; V: TRBV12-3/TRBV12-4; D: -; CDR3: CASSLERRFNEKLFF; DNA: TGTGCCAGCAGTTTAGAACGCCGCTTTAATGAAAAACTGTTTTTT
size: -; J: TRBJ2-1; length: 16; V: TRBV11-3; D: TRBD2; CDR3: CASSLGASGSANEQFF; DNA: TGTGCCAGCAGCTTAGGGGCTAGCGGGAGTGCAAATGAGCAGTTCTTC
size: few; J: TRBJ2-5; length: 13; V: TRBV10-3; D: -; CDR3: CAISEYREETQYF; DNA: TGTGCCATCAGTGAGTACAGGGAAGAGACCCAGTACTTC
size: -; J: TRBJ2-1; length: 15; V: TRBV29-1; D: TRBD2; CDR3: CSVRPGTSGNSEQFF; DNA: TGCAGCGTGAGACCCGGGACTAGCGGGAATAGTGAGCAGTTCTTC
size: many; J: TRBJ2-3; length: 16; V: TRBV27; D: -; CDR3: CASSLLRGVGTDTQYF; DNA: TGTGCCAGCAGTTTATTGCGGGGAGTTGGCACAGATACGCAGTATTTT
size: -; J: TRBJ1-1; length: 13; V: TRBV6-8; D: -; CDR3: CASSTYKAPRAFF; DNA: TGTGCCAGCAGTACCTACAAGGCCCCGAGGGCTTTCTTT
size: medium-sized; J: TRBJ2-3; length: 16; V: TRBV7-2; D: TRBD1; CDR3: CASSPLAGTGADTQYF; DNA: TGTGCCAGCAGCCCCCTCGCCGGGACAGGTGCAGATACGCAGTATTTT
size: -; J: TRBJ1-5; length: 15; V: TRBV2; D: -; CDR3: CASSPLVSENQPQHF; DNA: TGTGCCAGCAGTCCACTCGTAAGCGAAAATCAGCCCCAGCATTTT
size: -; J: TRBJ2-6; length: 17; V: TRBV7-2; D: -; CDR3: CASSSPIGGTGANVPTF; DNA: TGTGCCAGCAGCTCCCCGATTGGGGGGACTGGGGCCAACGTCCCGACTTTC
size: -; J: TRBJ2-4; length: 13; V: TRBV11-2; D: -; CDR3: CASSSRGAGIQYF; DNA: TGTGCCAGCAGCTCCCGGGGGGCTGGCATTCAGTACTTC
size: many; J: TRBJ1-1; length: 15; V: TRBV7-8; D: -; CDR3: CASSGRREIYTEAFF; DNA: TGTGCCAGCAGCGGTCGCAGGGAAATATACACTGAAGCTTTCTTT
size: -; J: TRBJ1-5; length: 15; V: TRBV27; D: -; CDR3: CASSLVRARNQPQHF; DNA: TGTGCCAGCAGTTTAGTGCGAGCTCGCAATCAGCCCCAGCATTTT
size: many; J: TRBJ1-1; length: 16; V: TRBV15; D: TRBD1; CDR3: CATSRGPGGRSTEAFF; DNA: TGTGCCACCAGCAGAGGTCCAGGGGGAAGAAGCACTGAAGCTTTCTTT